The 4 T cell receptor beta chains below come from one sample, sequenced in a study of T cells in Graves' hyperthyroidism and ophthalmopathy (dated by TCRdb to the late 2010s). Library preparation employed multiplex PCR. The instrument given in TCRdb is Illumina HiSeq 2000. TCR beta CDR3 regions were amplified from RNA transcripts. The first round of RT-PCR for the TCR CDR3 was performed with the HTBI primer set and the Qiagen OneStep RT-PCR kit. The public reads were quality trimmed at Q25 with fastp and then assembled into clones with MiXCR by TCRdb, keeping productive beta chains. Entries that share a CDR3 protein sequence are merged under the most common genes and DNA. The sample table records around 190,000 distinct CDR3 sequences; about 15% of these occur just once. Jointly, the top ten make up more than 50% of the sample. The sequenced sample consisted of blood. These receptors all stem from a woman aged 50 to 60 with Graves' hyperthyroidism.

The chain is built from TRBV5-1 and TRBJ2-5, with TRBD2 matching over 13 bases. The CDR3 length is 18 residues. The germline V gene encodes CDR1 SGHRS and CDR2 YFSETQ. V trimming: 3 bases; J trimming: 5 bases; junction bases outside the gene matches: 13. The CDR3 reads CASSSALGTSGKGETQYF. The CDR3 bases are TGCGCCAGCAGCTCAGCTCTTGGGACTAGCGGGAAGGGTGAGACCCAGTACTTC.

The rearrangement links TRBV11-2 to TRBJ2-2; 12 bases are shared with TRBD2. This CDR3 contains 17 residues. Germline CDR1 reads SGHAT; CDR2 reads FQNNGV. Germline trimming cut 3 bases from V and 5 bases from J; bases unmatched to any gene: 7. The CDR3 protein is CASSLGLAGGPTGELFF. DNA of the CDR3: TGTGCCAGCAGCTTGGGTCTAGCGGGAGGGCCAACCGGGGAGCTGTTTTTT.

This clonotype occurred a few times. This chain connects TRBV9 to TRBJ1-2, with a possible D match to TRBD1 (5 bases). CDR1 and CDR2 from the germline V gene are SGDLS and YYNGEE. The ends were cut back, 5 bases at V and 4 bases at J, with 15 bases in the middle. The CDR3 length is 14 residues. CDR3 in amino acids: CASRGGEILYGYTF. The CDR3, as DNA: TGTGCCAGCAGGGGGGGGGAAATCCTCTATGGCTACACCTTC.

This chain uses TRBV5-6 with TRBJ2-3; 14 bases map to TRBD2. There are 16 residues in the CDR3. Germline values: CDR1 SGHDT, CDR2 YYEEEE. Trimming at V came to 2 bases and at J to 6 bases, leaving 5 bases not matched to a gene. CDR3 sequence: CASSFWGLAGVDTQYF. CDR3 in DNA: TGTGCCAGCAGCTTCTGGGGACTAGCGGGAGTGGATACGCAGTATTTT.